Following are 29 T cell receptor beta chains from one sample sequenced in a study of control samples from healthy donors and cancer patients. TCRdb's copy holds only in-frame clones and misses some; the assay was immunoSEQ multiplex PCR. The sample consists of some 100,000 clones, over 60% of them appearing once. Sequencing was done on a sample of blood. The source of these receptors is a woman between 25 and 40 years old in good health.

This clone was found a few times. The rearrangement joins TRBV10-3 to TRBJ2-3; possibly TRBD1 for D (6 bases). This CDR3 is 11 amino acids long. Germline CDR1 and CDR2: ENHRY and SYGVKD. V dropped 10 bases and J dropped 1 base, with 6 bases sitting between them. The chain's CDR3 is CARTGTDTQYF. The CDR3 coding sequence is TGTGCCAGGACAGGCACAGATACGCAGTATTTT.

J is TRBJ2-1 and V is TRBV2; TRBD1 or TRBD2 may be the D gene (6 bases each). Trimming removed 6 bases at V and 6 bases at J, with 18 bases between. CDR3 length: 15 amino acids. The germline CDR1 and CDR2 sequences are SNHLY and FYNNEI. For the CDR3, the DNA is TGTGCCAGCAGAAGGGGGGCTGGAGGGTTCAATGAGCAGTTCTTC. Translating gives CASRRGAGGFNEQFF.

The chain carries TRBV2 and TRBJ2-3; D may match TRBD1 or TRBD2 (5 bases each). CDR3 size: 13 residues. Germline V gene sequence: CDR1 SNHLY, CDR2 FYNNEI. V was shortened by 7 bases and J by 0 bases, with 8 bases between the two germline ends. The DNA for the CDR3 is TGTGCCAGCATGGGACGGAGCACAGATACGCAGTATTTT. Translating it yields CASMGRSTDTQYF.

The chain's CDR3 is CASRPGGTGETQYF. The CDR3 nucleotides are TGTGCCAGCAGACCGGGGGGTACGGGGGAGACCCAGTACTTC. The chain recombines TRBV7-2 with TRBJ2-5; 7 bases fit TRBD2. Germline CDR1 and CDR2: SGHTA and FQGNSA. The CDR3 contains 14 residues. Trimming cost V 6 bases and J 5 bases; bases outside gene matches: 9.

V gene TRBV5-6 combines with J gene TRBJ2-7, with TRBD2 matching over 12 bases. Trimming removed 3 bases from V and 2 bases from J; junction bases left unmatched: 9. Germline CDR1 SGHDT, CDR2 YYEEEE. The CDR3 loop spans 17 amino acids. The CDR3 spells CASSSNPSGGDAYEQYF. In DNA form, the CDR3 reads TGTGCCAGCAGCTCAAACCCTAGCGGGGGGGACGCCTACGAGCAGTACTTC.

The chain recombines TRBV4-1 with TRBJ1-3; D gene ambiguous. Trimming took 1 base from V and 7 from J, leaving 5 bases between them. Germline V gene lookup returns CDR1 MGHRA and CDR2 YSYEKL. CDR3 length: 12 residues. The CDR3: CASSQVGNTIYF. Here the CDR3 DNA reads TGCGCCAGCAGCCAAGTTGGCAACACCATATATTTT.

CDR3 nucleotides: TGTGCCAGCAGCTTAGGGGCAATTGGAAACACCATATATTTT. It codes for CASSLGAIGNTIYF. The chain is built from TRBV7-2 and TRBJ1-3; no definite D call. This CDR3 comprises 14 residues. V lost 1 base and J lost 3, with 7 bases in between. Germline V gene sequence: CDR1 SGHTA, CDR2 FQGNSA. Full variable domain (rest looked up from reference TRBV7-2 and TRBJ1-3): GAGVSQSPSNKVTEKGKDVELRCDPISGHTALYWYRQSLGQGLEFLIYFQGNSAPDKSGLPSDRFSAERTGGSVSTLTIQRTQQEDSAVYLCASSLGAIGNTIYFGEGSWLTVV.

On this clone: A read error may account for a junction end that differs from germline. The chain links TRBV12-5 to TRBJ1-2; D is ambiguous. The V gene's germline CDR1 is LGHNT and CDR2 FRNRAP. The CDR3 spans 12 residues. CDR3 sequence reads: CASGFSPLRLNF. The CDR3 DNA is TGTGCTAGTGGTTTTTCTCCTTTGAGGTTGAACTTC.

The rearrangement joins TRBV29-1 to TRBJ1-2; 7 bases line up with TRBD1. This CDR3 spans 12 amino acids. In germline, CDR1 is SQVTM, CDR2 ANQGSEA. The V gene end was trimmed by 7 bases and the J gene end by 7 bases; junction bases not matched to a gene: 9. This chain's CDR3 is CSARETGFGYTF. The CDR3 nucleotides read TGCAGCGCAAGAGAGACAGGGTTTGGCTACACCTTC.

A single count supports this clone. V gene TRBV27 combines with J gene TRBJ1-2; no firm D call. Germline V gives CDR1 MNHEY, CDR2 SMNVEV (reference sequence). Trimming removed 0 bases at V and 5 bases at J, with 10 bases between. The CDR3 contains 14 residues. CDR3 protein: CASSLSGSSYGYTF. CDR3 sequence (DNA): TGTGCCAGCAGTTTATCGGGTAGTAGTTATGGCTACACCTTC.

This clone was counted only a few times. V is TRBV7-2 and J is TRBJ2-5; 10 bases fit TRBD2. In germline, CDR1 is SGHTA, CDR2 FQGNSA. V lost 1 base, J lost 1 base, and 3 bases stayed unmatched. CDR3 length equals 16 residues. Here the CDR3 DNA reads TGTGCCAGCAGCTTAGGGGCTAGCGGGGGCCAAGAGACCCAGTACTTC. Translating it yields CASSLGASGGQETQYF.

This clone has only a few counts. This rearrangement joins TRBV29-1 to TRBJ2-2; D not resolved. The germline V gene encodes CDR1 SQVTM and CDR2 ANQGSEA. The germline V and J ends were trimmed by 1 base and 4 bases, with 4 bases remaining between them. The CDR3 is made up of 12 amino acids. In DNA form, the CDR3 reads TGCAGCGTTGAAGGGTCCACCGGGGAGCTGTTTTTT. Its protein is CSVEGSTGELFF.

The chain's CDR3 is CASSPGPVLGYSNQPQHF. CDR3 DNA: TGTGCCAGTAGTCCCGGCCCAGTTTTAGGTTATAGCAATCAGCCCCAGCATTTT. The V call is TRBV19, the J call TRBJ1-5; D is uncertain. The CDR3 extends over 18 amino acids. The V end was cut by 5 bases, the J end by 0 bases, with 20 bases between. Germline V gives CDR1 LNHDA, CDR2 SQIVND (reference sequence).

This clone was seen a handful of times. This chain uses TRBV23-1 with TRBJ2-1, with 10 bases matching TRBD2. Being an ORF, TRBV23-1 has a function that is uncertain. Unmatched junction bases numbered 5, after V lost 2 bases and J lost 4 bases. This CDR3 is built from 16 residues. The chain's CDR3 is CASSQLAGDTYNEQFF. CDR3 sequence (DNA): TGCGCCAGCAGTCAACTAGCGGGGGACACTTACAATGAGCAGTTCTTC.

As DNA, the CDR3 is TGTGCCAGCTCACCAGGGTCGGCAACTAATGAAAAACTGTTTTTT. Residues: CASSPGSATNEKLFF. The chain links TRBV18 to TRBJ1-4; D not certain. V lost 2 bases and J lost 0, with 7 bases in between. The CDR3 contains 15 residues. Germline assignment: CDR1 KGHSH and CDR2 LQKENI.

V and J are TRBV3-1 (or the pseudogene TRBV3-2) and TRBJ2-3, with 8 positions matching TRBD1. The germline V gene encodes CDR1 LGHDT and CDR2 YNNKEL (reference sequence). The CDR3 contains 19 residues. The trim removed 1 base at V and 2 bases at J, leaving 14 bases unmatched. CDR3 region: CASSQALSVGRGHTDTQYF. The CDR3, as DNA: TGTGCCAGCAGCCAAGCGCTATCCGTGGGCAGGGGGCACACAGATACGCAGTATTTT.

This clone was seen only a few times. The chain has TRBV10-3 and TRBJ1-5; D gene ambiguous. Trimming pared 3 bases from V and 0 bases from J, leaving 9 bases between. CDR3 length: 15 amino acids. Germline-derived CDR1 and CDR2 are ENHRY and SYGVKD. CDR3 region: CAISEGRDSNQPQHF. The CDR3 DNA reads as TGTGCCATCAGTGAAGGGAGGGATAGCAATCAGCCCCAGCATTTT.

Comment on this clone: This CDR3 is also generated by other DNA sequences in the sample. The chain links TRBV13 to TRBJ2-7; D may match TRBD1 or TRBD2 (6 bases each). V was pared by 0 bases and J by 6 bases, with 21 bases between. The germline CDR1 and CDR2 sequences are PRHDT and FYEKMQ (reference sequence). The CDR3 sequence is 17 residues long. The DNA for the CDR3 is TGTGCCAGCAGCTTAGGCCGGGGGCGAGGGCAAGGGGGCGAGCAGTACTTC. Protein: CASSLGRGRGQGGEQYF.

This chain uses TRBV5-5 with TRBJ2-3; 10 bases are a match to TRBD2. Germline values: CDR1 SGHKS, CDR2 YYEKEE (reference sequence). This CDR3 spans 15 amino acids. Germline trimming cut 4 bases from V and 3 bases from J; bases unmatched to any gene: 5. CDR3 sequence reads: CASSRTSGLTDTQYF. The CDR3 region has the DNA TGTGCCAGCAGCCGGACTAGCGGTTTGACAGATACGCAGTATTTT.

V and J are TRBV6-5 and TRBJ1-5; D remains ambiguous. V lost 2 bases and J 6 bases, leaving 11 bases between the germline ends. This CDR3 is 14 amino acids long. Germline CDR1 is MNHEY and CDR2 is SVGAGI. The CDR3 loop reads CASSYGSAGQPQHF. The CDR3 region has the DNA TGTGCCAGCAGTTACGGCAGTGCCGGTCAGCCCCAGCATTTT.

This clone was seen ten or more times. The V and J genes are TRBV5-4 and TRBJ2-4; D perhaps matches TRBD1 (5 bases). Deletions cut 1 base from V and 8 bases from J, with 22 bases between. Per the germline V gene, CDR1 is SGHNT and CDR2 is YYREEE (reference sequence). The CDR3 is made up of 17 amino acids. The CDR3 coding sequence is TGTGCCAGCAGCTTGACCACAGGTCTACTTAGGGCGGACATTCAGTACTTC. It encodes CASSLTTGLLRADIQYF.

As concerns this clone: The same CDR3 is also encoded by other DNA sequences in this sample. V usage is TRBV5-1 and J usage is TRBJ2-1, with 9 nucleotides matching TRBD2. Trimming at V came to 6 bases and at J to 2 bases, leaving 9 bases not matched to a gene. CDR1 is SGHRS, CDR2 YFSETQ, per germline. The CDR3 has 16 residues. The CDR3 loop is CASNLRAGGPYNEQFF. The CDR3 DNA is TGCGCCAGCAACCTCCGGGCGGGGGGGCCCTACAATGAGCAGTTCTTC.

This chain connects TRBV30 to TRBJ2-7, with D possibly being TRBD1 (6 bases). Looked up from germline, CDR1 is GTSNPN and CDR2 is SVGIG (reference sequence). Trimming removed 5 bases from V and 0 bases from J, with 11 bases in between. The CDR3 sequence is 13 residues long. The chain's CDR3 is CAWVTGTSYEQYF. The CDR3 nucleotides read TGTGCCTGGGTAACAGGGACCTCCTACGAGCAGTACTTC.

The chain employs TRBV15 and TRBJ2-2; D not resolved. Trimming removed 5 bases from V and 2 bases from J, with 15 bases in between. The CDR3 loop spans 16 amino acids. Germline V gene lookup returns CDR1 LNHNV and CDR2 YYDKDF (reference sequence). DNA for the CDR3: TGTGCCACCAGCCCCACTGGCTTCAGAAACACCGGGGAGCTGTTTTTT. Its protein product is CATSPTGFRNTGELFF.

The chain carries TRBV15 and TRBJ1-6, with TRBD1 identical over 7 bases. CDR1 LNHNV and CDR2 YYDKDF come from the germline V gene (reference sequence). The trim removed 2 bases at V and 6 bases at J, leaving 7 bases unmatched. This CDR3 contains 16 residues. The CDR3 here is CATSRKQGPLNSPLHF. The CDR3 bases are TGTGCCACCAGCAGAAAACAGGGGCCACTTAATTCACCCCTCCACTTT.

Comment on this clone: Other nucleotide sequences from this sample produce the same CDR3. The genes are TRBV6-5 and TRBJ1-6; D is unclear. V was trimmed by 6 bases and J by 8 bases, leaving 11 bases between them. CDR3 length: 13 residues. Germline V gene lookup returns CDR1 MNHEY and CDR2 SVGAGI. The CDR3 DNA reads TGTGCCAGCAGCCTCAGGACGGATTCACCCCTCCACTTT. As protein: CASSLRTDSPLHF.

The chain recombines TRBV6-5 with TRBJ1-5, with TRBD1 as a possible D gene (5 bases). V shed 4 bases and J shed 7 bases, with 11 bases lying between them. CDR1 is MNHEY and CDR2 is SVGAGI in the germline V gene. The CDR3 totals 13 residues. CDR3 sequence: CASSSRVGQPQHF. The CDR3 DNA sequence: TGTGCCAGCAGTTCCAGGGTTGGGCAGCCCCAGCATTTT.

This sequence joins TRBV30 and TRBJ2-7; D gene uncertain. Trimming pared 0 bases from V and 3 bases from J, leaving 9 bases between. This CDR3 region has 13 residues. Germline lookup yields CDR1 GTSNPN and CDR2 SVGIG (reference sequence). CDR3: CAWSVYRDYEQYF. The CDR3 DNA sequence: TGTGCCTGGAGTGTTTACAGAGACTACGAGCAGTACTTC.

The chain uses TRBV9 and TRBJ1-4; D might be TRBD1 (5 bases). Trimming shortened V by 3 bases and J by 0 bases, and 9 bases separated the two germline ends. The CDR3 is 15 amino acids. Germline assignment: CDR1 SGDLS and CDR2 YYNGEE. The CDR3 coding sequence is TGTGCCAGCAGCGCTTCGGGGGCAACTAATGAAAAACTGTTTTTT. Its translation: CASSASGATNEKLFF.